The subject of this entry is one TCR beta chain. Based on its abundance in the sample, this clonotype is large (0.1 to 1%). What antigen it recognizes has not been identified. No base quality values were provided; no much bigger clone lies one nucleotide off. These data originate in a study of circulating CD8 cells and anti-PD-1 response in melanoma (dated by TCRdb to the early 2020s). Some background on the complete study: Nivolumab was given to patients intravenously at 3 mg/kg every 2 weeks. The melanoma cohort included approximately 13 patients, of whom seven received anti-PD-1 as first-line therapy and six had previously received targeted therapy or immunotherapy. Patients with complete or partial responses were counted as responders, while patients with stable or progressive disease (RECIST v1.1) were counted as non-responders. A total of some 11 melanoma patients were included in the TCR repertoire analysis, 4 of them responders and 7 non-responders. PD-1 on on-treatment samples was detected using a biotinylated anti-human IgG4 antibody. General findings and caveats noted by the study authors: The authors pointed out that the cohort included both treatment-naive and previously treated patients, and that this mix could influence the results. Repertoires were largely private between subsets, with under 8% of TRB clonotypes shared at M1; sharing was highest between DPOS and TIGIT. Tumor material was not accessible, so tumor reactivity was assessed by peptide assays on expanded sorted subsets instead. Only baseline and M1 samples, drawn from a small cohort with few responders, went into the published TCR repertoire comparisons. Because material was limited, most experiments were generally run without replicates. The DNEG repertoire was the most diverse; PD-1 and DPOS showed similar, higher clonality, and TIGIT repertoires were the least diverse.

Using a BD FACSAria II cell sorter, four subsets defined by PD-1 and/or TIGIT were sorted out of live CD3+CD8+TCRalphabeta+ cells. To characterize relevance to anti-PD-1 therapy response, circulating CD8 T cells were sorted into four subsets based on PD-1 and TIGIT expression. For each sorted CD8 T-cell subset, both the TCR alpha and TCR beta chains were sequenced. Peripheral blood was collected before the first anti-PD-1 injection, after two injections and after four injections. Ficoll gradient centrifugation was used to isolate PBMCs right away. Until use, PBMCs were stored frozen in liquid nitrogen in RPMI containing 20% FCS and around 9.2% DMSO. Thawed PBMCs were stained with a viability dye and antibodies against CD3, CD8alpha, TCRalphabeta, PD-1 and TIGIT. The RNeasy Kit was used to extract total RNA, and all samples came in with a RIN above 7. The listed sequencing device is NextSeq 500. The QIAseq Immune Repertoire RNA Library Kit, Human TCR Panel, was used to prepare TCR libraries from around 15 ng of total RNA. The TCR libraries were sequenced on an Illumina NextSeq using a Mid Output V2 kit and asymmetric 261x41 paired-end reads. Every TCR library was diluted down to 3 to 5 nM, then pooled, denatured and loaded at roughly 1 pM. The authors' analysis ran thus. The QIAGEN GeneGlobe Data Analysis Center was used to process TCR FASTQ files, and downstream analysis was done in R 3.5.2. Clonality was calculated as one minus the Shannon entropy normalized by the log of the number of unique productive sequences. TRA or TRB clonotypes differing in abundance between baseline and M1 were identified within each subset by Fisher exact tests at 5% FDR. Clonotypes with differential abundance were classified as emerging, expanding, contracting or non-expanding/contracting. Morisita's overlap index was used to measure how much repertoires overlapped between patients. The public reads were reprocessed in TCRdb via fastp at Q25 and MiXCR, keeping in-frame beta chains. Duplicate CDR3 protein sequences are folded into a single record with the most common DNA and genes. In this record, the V and J calls reflect TCRdb's handling and not the investigators' own analysis. Present in this sample are some 1,500 distinct CDR3 sequences, 7.5% to 9% of which were seen just once. The ten largest make up about 4.9% of the sample.

According to the germline V gene, CDR1 reads MNHEY and CDR2 reads SVGEGT. A distance of 10 bases separates the germline ends of V and J, which lose 5 bases and 4 bases respectively. The cysteine opens and the phenylalanine closes a CDR3 of 13 amino acids. Here the CDR3 DNA is all that survives: 39 bases in frame from base 1. The sequence is built from TRBV6-2 or TRBV6-3 and TRBJ2-3; the D region possibly corresponds to TRBD1 (5 bases align). The receptor was derived from a human donor with melanoma. This specimen consisted of CD8+ T cells from PBMCs, obtained at baseline or after one month of anti-PD-1 therapy (not recorded which). The DNA is TGTGCCAGCAGTGCCAGGGATCCAGATACGCAGTATTTT. It encodes CASSARDPDTQYF.